This T cell receptor beta chain was sequenced in a study of blood T cell repertoires in COVID-19 (dated by TCRdb to 2018 to 2020). With respect to the entire study: The collaborator samples originated in the United States, Italy and Spain and spanned the acute and convalescent phases of COVID-19. Where available, HLA class I and class II types were taken from metadata supplied by the sample provider and were not determined by assay-based typing. Sample metadata almost always included a de-identified subject ID, COVID-19 status, age in years and sex. A freely available public database, intended as a resource for researchers studying the immune response to SARS-CoV-2, is where the repertoires were released. The samples were drawn from two sources: the first 160 participants of the ongoing ImmuneRACE study, and 950 to 1,500 subjects contributed by 6 global collaborators. The material from the prospective study consisted of cDNA or gDNA derived from T cells, B-cell-depleted T cells, or PBMCs. Deeply sampled blood TCRbeta repertoires from subjects exposed to, actively infected with, or recovered from COVID-19 were included in the dataset.

What the authors observed across the whole study: The amount of clinical and demographic metadata varied by source and participant and was provided uncurated.

The immunoSEQ Assay, a bias-controlled multiplex PCR, was used to amplify TCRbeta CDR3 regions from genomic DNA. The authors' pipeline ran thus. Nucleated cell counts per sample were estimated from amplification of reference gene primers within the assay. To quantify the absolute abundance of each unique TCRbeta CDR3 rearrangement, sequence reads were collapsed and filtered. For each sample, productive Simpson clonality was calculated as the square root of Simpson's diversity index over productive rearrangements. Drawn from immuneACCESS, this table holds only the in-frame rearrangements with V and J called that TCRdb kept. Clones are partly lost; checked studies trace under half to an unresolved V gene and leave the rest unexplained. V and J calls and clone size come straight from that table; D and trimming were deduced from the DNA. The sample yields some 54,000 clones; 91% were counted once. Around 2.3% of the sample lies in the top ten.

Trimming removed 5 bases from V and 7 bases from J, leaving 13 bases between the germline ends. The CDR3 numbers 14 residues from cysteine through phenylalanine. Only the CDR3 portion is preserved as DNA: 42 bases, with reading frame beginning at the first base. The germline V gene supplies CDR1 KGHDR and CDR2 SFDVKD. Each collaborating institution followed its own protocols to collect whole blood in K2EDTA tubes. For TCRbeta analysis, collaborators shipped samples as frozen whole blood, isolated PBMCs, or DNA extracted from either of those sample types. In regard to this clone: There is no known antigen for this receptor. The input lacks base qualities; no much larger clone sits a single base away.

The chain links TRBV24-1 with TRBJ1-4, with the D gene too uncertain to name. This TCR was sampled from a man aged 55 to 70 with acute or convalescent COVID-19. The sample was peripheral blood. The CDR3 in this case is CATSGGGEGEKLFF. The nucleotides are TGTGCCACCAGTGGTGGCGGAGAGGGTGAAAAACTGTTTTTT.